This TCR beta chain emerged from a study of kidney transplant recipient with SARS-CoV-2 infection. TCRdb used MiXCR to reprocess the reads, holding one entry per CDR3 protein. The sample lists about 250,000 distinct CDR3 sequences, 29% occurring once. The sequence derives from a male patient aged 30 to 39 who had COVID-19 and was a kidney transplant recipient. Some T cells may have come from the graft donor. Sequencing used a blood sample, obtained at baseline and between days 110 and 120 from a kidney transplant recipient.

The CDR3, as DNA: TGTGCCAGCAGTGGAGCCTTGGGGGGAAGGGCCCAAGAGACCCAGTACTTC. It specifies CASSGALGGRAQETQYF. The V gene is TRBV6-5, the J gene TRBJ2-5; tentatively, D is TRBD2 (6 bases). The V and J ends lost 5 bases and 1 base respectively, with 20 bases between them. CDR3 length: 17 residues. The V gene's germline CDR1 is MNHEY and CDR2 SVGAGI.